Sequencing of this T cell receptor beta chain was carried out in a study of shared clonotypes between healthy human individuals (dated by TCRdb to 2020 to 2021). Background for the entire study: A couple of women and a few men aged 18 to 49 years were included in the cohort. To estimate repertoire size and how much clonotypes are shared between individuals, the study performed deep sequencing of blood TCR repertoires from five healthy adults. For each donor, three plates each were used for CD4 naive and CD4 memory, two plates were used for CD8 naive, and one plate was used for CD8 memory. Leukapheresis yielded between about 0.94 and 9.5 billion PBMCs per donor. To increase sequencing depth and limit assay-specific biases, different laboratories used diverse techniques to prepare libraries and sequence TCR repertoires.

On this clone itself: It lacks a known antigen. The record has no base qualities; no much larger clone is one base away.

TCR CDR3 regions were amplified from genomic DNA by multiplex PCR using the deep immunoSEQ assay. Genomic DNA extracted from each cell subset was distributed evenly over all wells of several immunoSEQ 96-well plates, and each plate served as one replicate. For sorted subsets, approximately 210 ng of genomic DNA, equivalent to 30,000 or so T cell genomes, went into each replicate PCR. Purified libraries were measured with a Qubit 3.0 fluorometer, size-checked on a Bioanalyzer 2100, and measured again with the KAPA Library Quantification kit. Every immunoSEQ 96-well plate was sequenced on a separate single-read 150-cycle Illumina NextSeq 550 flow cell. The study's own analysis went as follows. Because the immunoSEQ output included only junctional sequences and no quality scores, the filtering could not be the same as the filtering used for full-length reads. To assign V/J genes and CDR3, sequences were annotated using PyIR, a Python wrapper for IgBLAST v1.9, with IMGT germline references. Reads were filtered out if the reads had weak V/J assignments (E-value above 1e-6), no CDR3, stop codons, out-of-frame junctions, or ambiguous translated residues. V3J clonotypes were defined as sequences sharing an identical inferred V gene, J gene, and CDR3 amino acid sequence. The percentage overlap between two repertoires was calculated by dividing the number of shared unique clonotypes by the size of the smaller repertoire. Three approaches were used to assess repertoire richness: RTK rarefaction, the Chao1 estimator, and Recon v2.1 estimates of unobserved clonotypes. Generation probabilities were computed with OLGA for all TCRbeta clonotypes obtained by the gDNA method from four donors. The clones in this table, taken by TCRdb from immuneACCESS, are in-frame only. Not every clone is retained; where verified, under half of the shortfall comes from an unresolved V gene, and the cause of the rest is unknown. That table gives V, J and clone size, and the DNA gave D and trimming. The sample includes roughly 2,000,000 clones, with just under 95% observed a single time. 1.5% to 2% of the sample is taken by the ten largest.

General study outcomes and caveats: Based on pairwise subsampling, the degree of clonotype sharing among donors was expected to be affected by sequencing depth. Sampling was limited to blood, and TCR repertoires in tissue likely differ from TCR repertoires in blood. Estimated clonotype richness was generally larger for naive than for memory subsets. Even with the large sequencing depth, rarefaction of the sorted-subset datasets indicated that sequencing was incomplete. Sharing across a few donors was observed for 5% to 6.5% of naive CD4, over 3% of naive CD8, about 2.3% of memory CD4, and roughly 0.4% of memory CD8 clonotypes. Because the study included a small number of donors, the genetic and exposure-history diversity represented was limited. Compared with non-shared clonotypes, clonotypes shared by all four sorted-subset donors had higher generation probabilities.

CDR1 and CDR2, looked up from the germline V gene, are LGHNA and YSLEER. A distance of 10 bases separates the germline ends of V and J, which lose 0 bases and 0 bases respectively. The CDR3 has 16 amino acids, counting the end cysteine and phenylalanine. Only CDR3 DNA is held: 48 bases, read in frame from base 1. CD8 naive samples were CD45RO-negative cells positively selected for CCR7, giving a CD45RA+CCR7+ population that excluded TemRA cells. The donors were healthy, HIV-negative adults who had no recently reported acute infections or vaccinations. Only Caucasian adults living in Nashville, Tennessee, USA were represented among the donors. After blood collection by leukapheresis, PBMCs were isolated using Ficoll-Histopaque density gradient centrifugation and then cryopreserved in the vapor phase of liquid nitrogen. Analytical flow cytometry was used to check the purity and quantity of each magnetically sorted T cell population. Each sorted fraction had its genomic DNA isolated and then quantified by UV absorbance on a Nanodrop 2000c.

Specimen: naive CD8+ T cells from PBMCs. The cell subset or site label of this sample denotes: CD45RA+CCR7+. Recombination connected TRBV4-3 to TRBJ2-3, with the D gene call left open. This clonotype originated in a man aged 18 to 30 in good health. Some clones in this sample may be carry-over from other donors' samples. CDR3 protein: CASSQEVSFSTDTQYF. Read as DNA, the sequence is TGCGCCAGCAGCCAAGAGGTCTCATTTAGCACAGATACGCAGTATTTT.